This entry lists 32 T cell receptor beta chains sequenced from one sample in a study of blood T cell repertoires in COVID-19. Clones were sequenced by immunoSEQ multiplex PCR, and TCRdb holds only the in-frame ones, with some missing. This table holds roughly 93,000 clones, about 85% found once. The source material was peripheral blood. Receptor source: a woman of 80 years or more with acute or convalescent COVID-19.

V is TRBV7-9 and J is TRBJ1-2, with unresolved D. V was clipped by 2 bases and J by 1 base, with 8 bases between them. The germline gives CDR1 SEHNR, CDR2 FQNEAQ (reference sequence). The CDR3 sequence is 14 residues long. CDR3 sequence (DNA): TGTGCCAGCAGCTTACAGGAAAATAACTATGGCTACACCTTC. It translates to CASSLQENNYGYTF.

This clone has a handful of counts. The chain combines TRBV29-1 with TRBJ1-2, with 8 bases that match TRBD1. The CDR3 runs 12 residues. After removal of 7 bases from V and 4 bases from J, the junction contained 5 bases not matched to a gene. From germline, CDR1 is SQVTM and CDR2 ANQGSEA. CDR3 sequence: CSAGDRSYGYTF. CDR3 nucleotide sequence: TGCAGCGCAGGGGACAGGTCCTATGGCTACACCTTC.

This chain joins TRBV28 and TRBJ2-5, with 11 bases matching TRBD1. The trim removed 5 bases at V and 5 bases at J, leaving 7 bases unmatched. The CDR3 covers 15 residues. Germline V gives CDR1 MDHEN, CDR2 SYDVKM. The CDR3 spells CASSTRTGGVETQYF. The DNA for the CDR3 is TGTGCCAGCAGTACTCGGACAGGGGGCGTTGAGACCCAGTACTTC.

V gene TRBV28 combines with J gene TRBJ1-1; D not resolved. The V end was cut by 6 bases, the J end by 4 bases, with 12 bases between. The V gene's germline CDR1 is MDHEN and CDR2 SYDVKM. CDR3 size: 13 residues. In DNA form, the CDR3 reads TGTGCCAGCAGAGGAGTCCATGGCACTGAAGCTTTCTTT. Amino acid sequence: CASRGVHGTEAFF.

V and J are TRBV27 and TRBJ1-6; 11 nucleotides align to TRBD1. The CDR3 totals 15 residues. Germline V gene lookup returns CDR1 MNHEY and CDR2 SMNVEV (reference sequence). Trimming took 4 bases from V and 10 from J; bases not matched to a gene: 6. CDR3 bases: TGTGCCAGCAGTTCGGGACAGGGGGTGGGATCACCCCTCCACTTT. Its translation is CASSSGQGVGSPLHF.

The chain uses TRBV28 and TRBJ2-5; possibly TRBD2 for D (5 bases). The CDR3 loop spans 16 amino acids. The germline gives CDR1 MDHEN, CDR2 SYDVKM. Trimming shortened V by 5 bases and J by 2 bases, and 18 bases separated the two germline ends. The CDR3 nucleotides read TGTGCCAGCAGTCCCCTAATAGCCCGGACTCAAGAGACCCAGTACTTC. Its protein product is CASSPLIARTQETQYF.

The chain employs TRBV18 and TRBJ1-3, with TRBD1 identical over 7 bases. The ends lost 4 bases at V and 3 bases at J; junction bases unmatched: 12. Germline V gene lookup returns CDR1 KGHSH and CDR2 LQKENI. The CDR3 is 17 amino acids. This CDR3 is CASSRDRQGGFGNTIYF. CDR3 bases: TGTGCCAGCTCACGGGACCGACAGGGAGGCTTTGGAAACACCATATATTTT.

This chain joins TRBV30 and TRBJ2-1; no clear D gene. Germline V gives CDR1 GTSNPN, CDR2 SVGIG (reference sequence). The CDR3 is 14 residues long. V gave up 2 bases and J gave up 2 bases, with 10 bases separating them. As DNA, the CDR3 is TGTGCCTGGAGTATGCCAGGTACCTACAATGAGCAGTTCTTC. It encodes CAWSMPGTYNEQFF.

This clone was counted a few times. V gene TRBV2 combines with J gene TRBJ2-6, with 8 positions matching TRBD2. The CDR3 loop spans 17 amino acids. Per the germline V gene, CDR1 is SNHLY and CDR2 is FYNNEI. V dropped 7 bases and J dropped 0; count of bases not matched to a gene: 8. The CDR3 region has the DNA TGTGCCAGCAAGCGGGGGTCTCGGAACTCTGGGGCCAACGTCCTGACTTTC. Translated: CASKRGSRNSGANVLTF.

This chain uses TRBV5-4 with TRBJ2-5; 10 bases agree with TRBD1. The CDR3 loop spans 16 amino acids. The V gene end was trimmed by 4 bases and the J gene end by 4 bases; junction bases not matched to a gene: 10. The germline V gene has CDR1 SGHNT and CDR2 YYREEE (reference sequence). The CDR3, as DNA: TGTGCCAGCAGCCAAGGACAGGGGGGAGCCTCAGAGACCCAGTACTTC. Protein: CASSQGQGGASETQYF.

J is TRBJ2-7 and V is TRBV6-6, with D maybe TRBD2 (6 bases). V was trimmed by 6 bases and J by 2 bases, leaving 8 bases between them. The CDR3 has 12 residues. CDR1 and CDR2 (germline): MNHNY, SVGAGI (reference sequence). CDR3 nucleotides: TGTGCCAGCAGCGGGGGACCCTACGAGCAGTACTTC. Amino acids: CASSGGPYEQYF.

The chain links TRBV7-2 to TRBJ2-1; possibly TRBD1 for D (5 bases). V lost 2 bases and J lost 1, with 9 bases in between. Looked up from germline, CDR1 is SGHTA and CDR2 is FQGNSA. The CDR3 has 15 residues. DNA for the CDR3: TGTGCCAGCAGCTTACAGGGTAATTCCTACAATGAGCAGTTCTTC. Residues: CASSLQGNSYNEQFF.

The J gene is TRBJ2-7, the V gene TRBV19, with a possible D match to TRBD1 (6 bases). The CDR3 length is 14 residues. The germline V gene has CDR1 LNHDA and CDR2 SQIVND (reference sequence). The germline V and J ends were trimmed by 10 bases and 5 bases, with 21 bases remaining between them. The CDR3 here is CATNLQHNRDEQYF. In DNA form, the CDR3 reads TGTGCCACTAACCTGCAACATAACAGGGACGAGCAGTACTTC.

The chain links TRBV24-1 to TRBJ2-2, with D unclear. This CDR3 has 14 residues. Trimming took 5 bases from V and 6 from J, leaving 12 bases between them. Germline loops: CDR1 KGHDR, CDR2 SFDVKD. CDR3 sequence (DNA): TGTGCCACCAGTGCCCCTACGGTAGCCGGGGAGCTGTTTTTT. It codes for CATSAPTVAGELFF.

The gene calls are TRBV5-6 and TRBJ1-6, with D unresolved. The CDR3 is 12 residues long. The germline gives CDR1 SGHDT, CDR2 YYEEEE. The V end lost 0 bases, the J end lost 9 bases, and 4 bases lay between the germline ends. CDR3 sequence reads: CASSLDSSPLHF. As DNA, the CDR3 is TGTGCCAGCAGCTTGGATAGTTCACCCCTCCACTTT.

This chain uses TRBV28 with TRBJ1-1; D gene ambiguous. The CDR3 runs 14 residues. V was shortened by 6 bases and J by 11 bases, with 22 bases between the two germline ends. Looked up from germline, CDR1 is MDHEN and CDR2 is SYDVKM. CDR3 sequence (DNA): TGTGCCAGCAGCACCCCAGGTGTTAATTCTGTTGCTTTCTTT. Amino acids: CASSTPGVNSVAFF.

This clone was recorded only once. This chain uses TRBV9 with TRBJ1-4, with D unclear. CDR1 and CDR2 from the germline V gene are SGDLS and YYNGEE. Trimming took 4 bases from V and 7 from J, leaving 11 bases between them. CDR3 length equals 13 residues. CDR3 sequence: CASSPGLVEKLFF. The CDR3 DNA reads TGTGCCAGCAGCCCAGGTTTGGTTGAAAAACTGTTTTTT.

The CDR3 sequence is CASSSYRGETQYF. The CDR3 coding sequence is TGTGCCAGCAGCTCCTACAGGGGAGAGACCCAGTACTTC. J is TRBJ2-5 and V is TRBV5-4; 7 bases map to TRBD1. Germline CDR1 is SGHNT and CDR2 is YYREEE (reference sequence). Trimming cost V 3 bases and J 4 bases; bases outside gene matches: 3. The CDR3 has 13 residues.

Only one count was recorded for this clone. CDR3 in amino acids: CASSQQGGESPLHF. Written as DNA, the CDR3 is TGCGCCAGCAGCCAGCAGGGTGGTGAATCACCCCTCCACTTT. V is TRBV4-3 and J is TRBJ1-6; the D gene is possibly TRBD1 (5 bases). The V and J ends lost 3 bases and 10 bases respectively, with 13 bases between them. This CDR3 contains 14 residues. In germline, CDR1 is LGHNA, CDR2 YSLEER.

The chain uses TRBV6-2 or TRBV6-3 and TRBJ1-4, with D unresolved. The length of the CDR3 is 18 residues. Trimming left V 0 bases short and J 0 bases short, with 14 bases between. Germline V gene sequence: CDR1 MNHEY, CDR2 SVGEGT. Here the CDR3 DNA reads TGTGCCAGCAGTTACTCGAGTCTAGGAGATGCAACTAATGAAAAACTGTTTTTT. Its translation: CASSYSSLGDATNEKLFF.

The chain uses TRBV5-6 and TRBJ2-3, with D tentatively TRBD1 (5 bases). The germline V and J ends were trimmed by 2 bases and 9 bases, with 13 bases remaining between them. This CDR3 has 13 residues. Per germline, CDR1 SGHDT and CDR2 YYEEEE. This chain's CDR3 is CASSFGHPGTQYF. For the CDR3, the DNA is TGTGCCAGCAGCTTCGGACACCCCGGGACGCAGTATTTT.

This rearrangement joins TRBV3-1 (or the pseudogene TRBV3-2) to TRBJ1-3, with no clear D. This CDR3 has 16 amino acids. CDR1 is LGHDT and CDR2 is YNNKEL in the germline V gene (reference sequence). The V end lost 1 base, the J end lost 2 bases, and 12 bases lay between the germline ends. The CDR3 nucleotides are TGTGCCAGCAGCCAAGCCACCGTTTCAGCTGGAAACACCATATATTTT. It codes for CASSQATVSAGNTIYF.

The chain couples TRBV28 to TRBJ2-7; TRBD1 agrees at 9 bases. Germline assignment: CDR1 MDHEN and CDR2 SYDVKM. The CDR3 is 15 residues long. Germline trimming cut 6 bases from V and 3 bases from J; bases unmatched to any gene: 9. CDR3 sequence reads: CASSALTTGGYEQYF. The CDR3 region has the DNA TGTGCCAGCAGCGCCCTTACGACAGGGGGCTACGAGCAGTACTTC.

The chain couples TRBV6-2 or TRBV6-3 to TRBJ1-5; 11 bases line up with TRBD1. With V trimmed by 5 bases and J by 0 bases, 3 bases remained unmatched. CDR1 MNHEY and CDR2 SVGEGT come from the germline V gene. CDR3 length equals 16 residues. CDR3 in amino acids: CASSTGTGGSNQPQHF. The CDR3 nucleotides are TGTGCCAGCAGTACCGGGACAGGGGGTAGCAATCAGCCCCAGCATTTT.

CDR3 DNA: TGTGCCAGCTCACCACGCGGGTGGGGTCAGGAGACCCAGTACTTC. Translating gives CASSPRGWGQETQYF. The V gene is TRBV18, the J gene TRBJ2-5; a possible D gene is TRBD2 (5 bases). The V and J ends lost 1 base and 5 bases respectively, with 14 bases between them. The length of the CDR3 is 15 residues. The germline CDR1 and CDR2 sequences are KGHSH and LQKENI.

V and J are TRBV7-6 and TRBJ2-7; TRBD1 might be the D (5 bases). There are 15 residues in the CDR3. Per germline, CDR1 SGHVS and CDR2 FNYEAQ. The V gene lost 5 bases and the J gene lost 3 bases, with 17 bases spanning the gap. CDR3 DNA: TGTGCCAGCAGCCCGAACCAGGGAATTGACTACGAGCAGTACTTC. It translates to CASSPNQGIDYEQYF.

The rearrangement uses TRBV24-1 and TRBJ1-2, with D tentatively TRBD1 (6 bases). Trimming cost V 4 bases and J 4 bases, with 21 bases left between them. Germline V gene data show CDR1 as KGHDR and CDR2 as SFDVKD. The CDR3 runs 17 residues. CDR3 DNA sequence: TGTGCCACCAGTGACGGAGGCGGGCAGGGGCCCCTCTATGGCTACACCTTC. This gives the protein CATSDGGGQGPLYGYTF.

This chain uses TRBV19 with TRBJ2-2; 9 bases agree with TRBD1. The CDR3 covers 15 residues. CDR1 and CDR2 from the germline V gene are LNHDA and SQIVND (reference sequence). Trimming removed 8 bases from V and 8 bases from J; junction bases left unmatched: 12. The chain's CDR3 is CASSVGQGRAGELFF. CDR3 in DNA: TGTGCCAGTTCGGTAGGACAGGGGAGGGCAGGGGAGCTGTTTTTT.

The CDR3 region has the DNA TGTGCCAGCAGCCCAGGACAGGGGCAAAACACCATATATTTT. Amino acids: CASSPGQGQNTIYF. V gene TRBV5-6 combines with J gene TRBJ1-3; 9 bases fit TRBD1. V gave up 4 bases and J gave up 6 bases; unmatched junction bases: 5. The germline gives CDR1 SGHDT, CDR2 YYEEEE. This CDR3 is built from 14 residues.

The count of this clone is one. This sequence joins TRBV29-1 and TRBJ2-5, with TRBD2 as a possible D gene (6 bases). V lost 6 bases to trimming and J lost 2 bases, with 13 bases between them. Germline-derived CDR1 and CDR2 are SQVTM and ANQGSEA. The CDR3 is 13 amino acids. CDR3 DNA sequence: TGCAGCGTCTTGACTAGGTGGCAAGAGACCCAGTACTTC. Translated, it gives CSVLTRWQETQYF.

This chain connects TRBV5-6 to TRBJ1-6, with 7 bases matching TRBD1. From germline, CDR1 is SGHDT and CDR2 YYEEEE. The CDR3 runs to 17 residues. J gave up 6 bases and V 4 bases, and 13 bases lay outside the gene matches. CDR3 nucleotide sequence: TGTGCCAGCAGCGTAACGGAGACAGGGCCGCGTAATTCACCCCTCCACTTT. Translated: CASSVTETGPRNSPLHF.

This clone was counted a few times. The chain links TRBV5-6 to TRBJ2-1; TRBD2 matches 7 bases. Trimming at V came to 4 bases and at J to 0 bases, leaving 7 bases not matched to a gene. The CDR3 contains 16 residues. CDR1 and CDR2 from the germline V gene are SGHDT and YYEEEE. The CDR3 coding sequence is TGTGCCAGCAGCGGGGCCGGCGGGAGCTCCTACAATGAGCAGTTCTTC. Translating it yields CASSGAGGSSYNEQFF.